The 21 T cell receptor beta chains in this list originate from one sample, sequenced in a study of T cells in Graves' hyperthyroidism and ophthalmopathy. From RNA transcripts, TCR beta CDR3 regions were amplified. Primed by the HTBI set, a first-round RT-PCR was run on the TCR CDR3. TCRdb redid the calling of the multiplex PCR reads with MiXCR, one entry per CDR3 protein. The table has over 450,000 distinct CDR3 sequences, approximately 14% seen once; the top ten hold 15% to 20%. Sequencing was carried out using blood. The receptors originated from a woman aged 18-29 years with Graves' hyperthyroidism.

The V gene is TRBV4-2, the J gene TRBJ2-3, with D hard to call. The CDR3 is made up of 13 amino acids. CDR1 and CDR2 (germline): LGHNA, YNFKEQ. Deletions cut 1 base from V and 2 bases from J, with 4 bases between. The CDR3 reads CASSQAPTDTQYF. The CDR3 DNA reads as TGTGCCAGCAGCCAAGCCCCCACAGATACGCAGTATTTT.

With regard to this clonotype: Given a much more abundant clone one base away, this may be a read error. This chain uses TRBV20-1 with TRBJ2-3, with no clear D. Germline-derived CDR1 and CDR2 are DFQATT and SNEGSKA (reference sequence). Trimming left V 1 base short and J 2 bases short, with 10 bases between. This CDR3 spans 14 amino acids. This CDR3 is CSARGMAVTDTQYF. DNA of the CDR3: TGCAGTGCTAGAGGTATGGCTGTCACAGATACGCAGTATTTT.

Written as DNA, the CDR3 is TGCGCCAGCAGCGATAGACAGGGGAACACTGAAGCTTTCTTT. Protein product: CASSDRQGNTEAFF. V and J are TRBV5-1 and TRBJ1-1; 7 bases match TRBD1. CDR3 length: 14 amino acids. Germline CDR1 and CDR2: SGHRS and YFSETQ. Trimming at V came to 4 bases and at J to 1 base, leaving 4 bases not matched to a gene.

This clonotype appeared many times. The V call is TRBV20-1, the J call TRBJ1-4; a weak D match, TRBD1 (6 bases). CDR1 is DFQATT and CDR2 is SNEGSKA in the germline V gene (reference sequence). The CDR3 is 16 amino acids. V lost 3 bases and J 0 bases, leaving 14 bases between the germline ends. The CDR3: CSASGGLHPTNEKLFF. CDR3 nucleotide sequence: TGCAGTGCTAGTGGGGGCCTTCACCCAACTAATGAAAAACTGTTTTTT.

This clonotype was detected ten times or more. V gene TRBV12-3 or TRBV12-4 combines with J gene TRBJ2-7; 14 bases agree with TRBD2. The CDR3 extends over 15 amino acids. Trimming removed 7 bases from V and 7 bases from J; junction bases left unmatched: 9. CDR3 in DNA: TGTGCCAGCACCTTGTCGGGACTAGCGGGAGTAGAGCAGTACTTC. Translation: CASTLSGLAGVEQYF.

This clonotype has a handful of counts. This chain joins TRBV15 and TRBJ2-5; D possibly uses TRBD1 or TRBD2 (5 bases each). Trimming took off 5 bases at V and 6 bases at J, with 22 bases between the two ends. In germline, CDR1 is LNHNV, CDR2 YYDKDF (reference sequence). This CDR3 spans 16 amino acids. The CDR3 DNA follows: TGTGCCACCAGCGGGACCGGACCCTTCACCGGGAAGACCCAGTACTTC. Protein: CATSGTGPFTGKTQYF.

The chain recombines TRBV19 with TRBJ2-1; possibly TRBD2 for D (6 bases). The V end lost 5 bases, the J end lost 8 bases, and 19 bases lay between the germline ends. The germline V gene has CDR1 LNHDA and CDR2 SQIVND (reference sequence). This CDR3 has 15 amino acids. CDR3 nucleotide sequence: TGTGCCAGTAGTCCGGGAGCCCCCAGGGAAGATGAGCAGTTCTTC. This translates into CASSPGAPREDEQFF.

The genes are TRBV18 and TRBJ2-3, with no clear D. Germline values: CDR1 KGHSH, CDR2 LQKENI. This CDR3 comprises 13 residues. Trimming left V 2 bases short and J 1 base short, with 4 bases between. CDR3 coding DNA: TGTGCCAGCTCACCATGCGGCACAGATACGCAGTATTTT. Amino acids: CASSPCGTDTQYF.

This clonotype occurred many times. V gene TRBV11-3 combines with J gene TRBJ2-3, with 10 nucleotides matching TRBD1. Germline trimming cut 1 base from V and 5 bases from J; bases unmatched to any gene: 6. Germline loops: CDR1 SGHNT, CDR2 YENEEA. This CDR3 is 16 amino acids long. DNA of the CDR3: TGTGCCAGCAGCTTAGGGGACAGGGGAGGAGGAGATACGCAGTATTTT. Translated, it gives CASSLGDRGGGDTQYF.

This clonotype was observed at least ten times. The chain is built from TRBV12-3 or TRBV12-4 and TRBJ2-1; no clear D gene. Trimming left V 7 bases short and J 4 bases short, with 17 bases between. The CDR3 extends over 15 amino acids. CDR3 protein: CASTEEGVVYNEQFF. In nucleotides, the CDR3 is TGTGCCAGCACCGAGGAAGGAGTAGTTTACAATGAGCAGTTCTTC.

The genes are TRBV20-1 and TRBJ1-5; the D gene is possibly TRBD1 (5 bases). This CDR3 is built from 13 residues. Between the trimmed V and J ends, which lost 3 bases and 7 bases, there was a span of 13 bases. Germline V CDR1 and CDR2: DFQATT, SNEGSKA (reference sequence). The CDR3 region has the DNA TGCAGTGCTAGGGGGGGGGGGGAACAGCCCCAGCATTTT. Translation gives CSARGGGEQPQHF.

This clonotype was found many times. The chain employs TRBV6-1 and TRBJ1-1; no clear D gene. The CDR3 covers 13 residues. V shed 7 bases and J shed 3 bases, with 12 bases lying between them. Germline CDR1 MNHNS, CDR2 SASEGT. CDR3 loop: CASTSAWDTEAFF. CDR3 DNA sequence: TGTGCCAGCACATCGGCTTGGGACACTGAAGCTTTCTTT.

The chain has TRBV7-6 and TRBJ2-5; 8 bases line up with TRBD1. The ends lost 4 bases at V and 5 bases at J; junction bases unmatched: 12. The CDR3 contains 16 residues. Per the germline V gene, CDR1 is SGHVS and CDR2 is FNYEAQ. The CDR3 coding sequence is TGTGCCAGCAGCTCAGGGCCGACAGGGGCGGTCGAGACCCAGTACTTC. Protein: CASSSGPTGAVETQYF. Full variable domain (rest looked up from reference TRBV7-6 and TRBJ2-5): GAGVSQSPRYKVTKRGQDVALRCDPISGHVSLYWYRQALGQGPEFLTYFNYEAQQDKSGLPNDRFSAERPEGSISTLTIQRTEQRDSAMYRCASSSGPTGAVETQYFGPGTRLLVL.

Details on this clonotype: Germline is not matched at one junction end, which may reflect a read error. V and J are TRBV7-3 and TRBJ2-5; TRBD1 or TRBD2 may be the D gene (6 bases each). There are 13 residues in the CDR3. Per germline, CDR1 SGHTA and CDR2 FQGTGA. The CDR3 region has the DNA TGTGCCAGCAGCTCCCGGGGGCAAGGGACCCAGTACTTC. The encoded protein is CASSSRGQGTQYF.

The chain recombines TRBV20-1 with TRBJ2-1; unclear D gene. The CDR3 spans 13 residues. Germline loops: CDR1 DFQATT, CDR2 SNEGSKA (reference sequence). Trimming stripped 1 base from V and 5 bases from J, with 9 bases between. CDR3 sequence: CSARVPNNNEQFF. As DNA, the CDR3 is TGCAGTGCTAGAGTCCCTAACAACAATGAGCAGTTCTTC.

This clonotype has at least ten counts. The chain is built from TRBV2 and TRBJ2-3; possibly TRBD1 for D (8 bases). Germline CDR1 is SNHLY and CDR2 is FYNNEI. The CDR3 length is 14 residues. With 9 bases removed from V and 2 bases from J, the gap between germline ends came to 15 bases. CDR3 sequence: CARGGDRNTDTQYF. The DNA of the CDR3 is TGTGCCAGGGGGGGGGACAGGAACACAGATACGCAGTATTTT.

This clonotype turned up a few times. The genes are TRBV7-2 and TRBJ2-7; 9 nucleotides align to TRBD2. V lost 5 bases and J lost 6; bases outside the gene matches: 11. The CDR3 runs to 15 residues. Per germline, CDR1 SGHTA and CDR2 FQGNSA. The CDR3 is CASSPWVAGATEQYF. CDR3 nucleotides: TGTGCCAGCAGCCCATGGGTAGCGGGAGCTACCGAGCAGTACTTC.

Many counts were recorded for this clonotype. The genes are TRBV14 and TRBJ2-3; D might be TRBD1 (6 bases). V was trimmed by 4 bases and J by 4 bases, leaving 18 bases between them. The CDR3 covers 16 residues. Germline CDR1 reads SGHDN; CDR2 reads FVKESK. This CDR3 is CASSPHLQGKADTQYF. CDR3 sequence (DNA): TGTGCCAGCAGCCCCCATTTACAGGGAAAGGCAGATACGCAGTATTTT.

The V and J genes are TRBV5-1 and TRBJ1-3; a weak D match, TRBD1 (6 bases). The CDR3 covers 16 residues. Trimming stripped 4 bases from V and 1 base from J, with 15 bases between. CDR1 is SGHRS and CDR2 is YFSETQ in the germline V gene. The CDR3 region is CASSGDRIGSGNTIYF. The DNA for the CDR3 is TGCGCCAGCAGCGGCGACAGGATCGGGTCTGGAAACACCATATATTTT.

J is TRBJ1-1 and V is TRBV7-9; 7 bases match TRBD1. The ends lost 5 bases at V and 11 bases at J; junction bases unmatched: 5. Germline CDR1 reads SEHNR; CDR2 reads FQNEAQ (reference sequence). The CDR3 consists of 11 residues. CDR3 sequence reads: CASSETGLAFF. Written as DNA, the CDR3 is TGTGCCAGCAGCGAGACAGGGTTGGCTTTCTTT.

In this sample, this clonotype turned up a few times. The rearrangement uses TRBV6-1 and TRBJ2-2; 8 bases align to TRBD1. CDR1 is MNHNS, CDR2 SASEGT, per germline. This CDR3 is 15 amino acids long. With V trimmed by 4 bases and J by 2 bases, 3 bases remained unmatched. DNA for the CDR3: TGTGCCAGCAGTGCGGGACAGGCCAACACCGGGGAGCTGTTTTTT. Protein: CASSAGQANTGELFF.